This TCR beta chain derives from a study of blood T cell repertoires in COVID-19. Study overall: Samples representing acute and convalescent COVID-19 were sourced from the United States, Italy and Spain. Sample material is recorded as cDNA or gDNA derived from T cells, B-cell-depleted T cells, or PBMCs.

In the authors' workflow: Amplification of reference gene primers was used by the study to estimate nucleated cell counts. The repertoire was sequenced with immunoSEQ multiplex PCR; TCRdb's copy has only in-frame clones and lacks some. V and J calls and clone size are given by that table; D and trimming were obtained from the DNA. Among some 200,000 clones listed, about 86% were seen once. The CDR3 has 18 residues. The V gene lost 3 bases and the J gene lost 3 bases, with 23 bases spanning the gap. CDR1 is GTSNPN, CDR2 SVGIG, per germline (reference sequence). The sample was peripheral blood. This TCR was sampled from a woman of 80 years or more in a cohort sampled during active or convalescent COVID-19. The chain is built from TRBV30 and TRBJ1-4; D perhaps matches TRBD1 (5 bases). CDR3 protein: CAWSEGTFVRGANEKLFF. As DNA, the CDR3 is TGTGCCTGGAGCGAGGGGACCTTTGTCCGCGGGGCTAATGAAAAACTGTTTTTT. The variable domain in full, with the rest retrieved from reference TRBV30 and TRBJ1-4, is SQTIHQWPATLVQPVGSPLSLECTVEGTSNPNLYWYRQAAGRGLQLLFYSVGIGQISSEVPQNLSASRPQDRQFILSSKKLLLSDSGFYLCAWSEGTFVRGANEKLFFGSGTQLSVL.